This T cell receptor (beta chain) was recovered during a study of shared clonotypes between healthy human individuals. J was trimmed by 6 bases and V by 4 bases; bases with no gene match: 5. The length of the CDR3 is 15 residues. Looked up from germline, CDR1 is SGHDN and CDR2 is FVKESK. The assay ran at deep level. The table came from immunoSEQ multiplex PCR; TCRdb's copy has only in-frame clones and leaves some out. Altogether about 700,000 clones are present, about 91% being singletons, with the ten largest covering about 24%. General observations from the study: Of the naive CD4 clonotypes, approximately 5% were shared across several donors.

To note about this clone: Its antigen is not known.

Terminally differentiated effector memory CD45RA+ cells were excluded from the naive CD8 cells, which were CD45RO-negative and positively selected for CCR7. This sequence joins TRBV14 and TRBJ2-2; 10 bases map to TRBD2. This clonotype was obtained from a man aged 30-40 years in good health. Sequencing was performed on naive CD8+ T cells sorted from blood. This CDR3 is CASSPLAGEAGELFF. The CDR3 DNA reads as TGTGCCAGCAGCCCGCTAGCGGGAGAGGCCGGGGAGCTGTTTTTT.